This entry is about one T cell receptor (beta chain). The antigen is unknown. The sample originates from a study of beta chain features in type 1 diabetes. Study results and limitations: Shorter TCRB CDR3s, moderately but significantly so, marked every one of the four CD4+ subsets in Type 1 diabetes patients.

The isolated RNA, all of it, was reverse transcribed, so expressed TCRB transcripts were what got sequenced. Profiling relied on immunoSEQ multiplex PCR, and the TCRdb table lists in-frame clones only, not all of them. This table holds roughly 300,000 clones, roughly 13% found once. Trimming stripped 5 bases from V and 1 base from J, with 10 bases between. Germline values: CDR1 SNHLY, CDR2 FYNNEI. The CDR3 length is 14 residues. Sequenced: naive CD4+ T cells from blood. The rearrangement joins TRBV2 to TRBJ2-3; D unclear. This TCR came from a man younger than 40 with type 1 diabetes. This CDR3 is CASSYSQRTDTQYF. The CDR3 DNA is TGTGCCAGCAGTTACAGTCAACGCACAGATACGCAGTATTTT.